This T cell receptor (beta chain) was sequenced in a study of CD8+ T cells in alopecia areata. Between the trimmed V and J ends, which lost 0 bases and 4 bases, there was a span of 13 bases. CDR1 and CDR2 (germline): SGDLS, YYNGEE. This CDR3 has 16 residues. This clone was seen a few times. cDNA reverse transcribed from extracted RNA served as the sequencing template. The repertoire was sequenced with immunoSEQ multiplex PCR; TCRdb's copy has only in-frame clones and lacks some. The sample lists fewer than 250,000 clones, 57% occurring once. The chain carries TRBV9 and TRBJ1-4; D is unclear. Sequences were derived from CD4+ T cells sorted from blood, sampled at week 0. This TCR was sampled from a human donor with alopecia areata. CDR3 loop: CASSVGLRSFNEKLFF. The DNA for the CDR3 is TGTGCCAGCAGCGTAGGTTTAAGGTCCTTTAATGAAAAACTGTTTTTT.